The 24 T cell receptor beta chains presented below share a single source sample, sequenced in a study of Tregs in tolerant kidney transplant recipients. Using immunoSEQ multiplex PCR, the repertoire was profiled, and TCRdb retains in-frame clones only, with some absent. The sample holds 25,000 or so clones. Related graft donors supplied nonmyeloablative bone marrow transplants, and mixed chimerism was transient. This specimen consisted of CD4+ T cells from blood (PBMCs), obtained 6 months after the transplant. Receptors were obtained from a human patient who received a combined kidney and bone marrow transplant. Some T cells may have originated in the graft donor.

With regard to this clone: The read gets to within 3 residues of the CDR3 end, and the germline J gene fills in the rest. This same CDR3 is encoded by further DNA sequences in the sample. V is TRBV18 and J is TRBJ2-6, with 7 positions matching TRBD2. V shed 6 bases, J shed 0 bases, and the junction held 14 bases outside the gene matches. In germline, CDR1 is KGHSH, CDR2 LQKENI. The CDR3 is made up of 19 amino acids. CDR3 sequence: CASSPRGERGPSGANVLTF. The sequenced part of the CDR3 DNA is TGTGCCAGCTCCCCCCGAGGAGAGCGGGGCCCCTCTGGGGCCAACGTC.

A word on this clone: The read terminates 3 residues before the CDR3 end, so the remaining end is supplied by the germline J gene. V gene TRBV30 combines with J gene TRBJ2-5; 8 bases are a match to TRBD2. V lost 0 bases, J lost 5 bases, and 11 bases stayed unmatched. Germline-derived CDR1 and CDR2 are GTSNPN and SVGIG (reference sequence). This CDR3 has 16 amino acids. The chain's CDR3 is CAWSVPGLESLETQYF. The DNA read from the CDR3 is TGTGCCTGGAGTGTTCCGGGACTAGAATCGCTGGAGACC.

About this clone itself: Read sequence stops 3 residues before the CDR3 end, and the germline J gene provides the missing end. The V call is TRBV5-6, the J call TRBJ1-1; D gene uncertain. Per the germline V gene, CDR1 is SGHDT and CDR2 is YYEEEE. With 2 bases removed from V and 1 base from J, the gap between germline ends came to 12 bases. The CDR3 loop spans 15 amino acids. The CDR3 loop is CASSFQTSRNTEAFF. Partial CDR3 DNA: TGTGCCAGCAGCTTCCAGACATCTCGGAACACTGAA.

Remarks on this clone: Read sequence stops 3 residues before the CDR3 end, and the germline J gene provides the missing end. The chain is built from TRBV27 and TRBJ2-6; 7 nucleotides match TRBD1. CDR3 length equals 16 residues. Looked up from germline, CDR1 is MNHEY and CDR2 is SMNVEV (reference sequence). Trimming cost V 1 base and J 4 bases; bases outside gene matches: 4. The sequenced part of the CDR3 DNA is TGTGCCAGCAGTTTATGGACAGGAAGCGGGGCCAACGTC. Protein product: CASSLWTGSGANV. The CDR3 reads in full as CASSLWTGSGANVLTF.

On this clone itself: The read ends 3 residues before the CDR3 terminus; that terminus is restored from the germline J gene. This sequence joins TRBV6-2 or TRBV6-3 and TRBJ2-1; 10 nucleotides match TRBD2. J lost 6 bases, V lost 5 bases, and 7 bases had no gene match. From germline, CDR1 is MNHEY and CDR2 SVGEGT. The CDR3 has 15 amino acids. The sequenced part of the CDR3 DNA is TGTGCCAGCAGTATAAGCGGGAGGGCCAGCAATGAG. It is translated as CASSISGRASNE. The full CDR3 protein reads CASSISGRASNEQFF.

The chain's CDR3 is CASSEQDNEQFF. The sequenced part of the CDR3 DNA is TGTGCCAGCAGTGAACAGGACAATGAG. This sequence joins TRBV6-1 and TRBJ2-1, with D unclear. The CDR3 end is not reached by the read, which stops 3 residues before it; the germline J gene fills it in. This CDR3 spans 12 amino acids. Trimming took off 2 bases at V and 5 bases at J, with 4 bases between the two ends. The germline V gene encodes CDR1 MNHNS and CDR2 SASEGT.

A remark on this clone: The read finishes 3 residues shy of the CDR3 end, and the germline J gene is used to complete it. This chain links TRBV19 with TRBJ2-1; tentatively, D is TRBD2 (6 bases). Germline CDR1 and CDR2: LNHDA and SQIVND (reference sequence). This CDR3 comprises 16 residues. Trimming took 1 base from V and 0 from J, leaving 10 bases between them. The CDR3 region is CASSIVEGLSYNEQFF. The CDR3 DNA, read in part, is TGTGCCAGTAGTATAGTTGAGGGACTCTCCTACAATGAG.

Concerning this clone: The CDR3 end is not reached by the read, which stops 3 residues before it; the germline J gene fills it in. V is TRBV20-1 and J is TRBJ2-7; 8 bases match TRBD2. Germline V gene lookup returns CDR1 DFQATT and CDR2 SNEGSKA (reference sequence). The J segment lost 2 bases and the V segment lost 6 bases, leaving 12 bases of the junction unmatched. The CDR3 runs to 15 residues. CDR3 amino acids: CSATRVAGLTYEQYF. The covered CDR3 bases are TGCAGTGCGACCCGCGTAGCGGGACTCACCTACGAG.

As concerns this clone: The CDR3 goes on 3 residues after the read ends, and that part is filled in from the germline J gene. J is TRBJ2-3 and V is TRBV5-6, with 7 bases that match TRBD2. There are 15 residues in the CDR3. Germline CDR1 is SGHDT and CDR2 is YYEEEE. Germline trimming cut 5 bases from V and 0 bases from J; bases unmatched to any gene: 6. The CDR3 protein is CASRRLALSTDTQYF. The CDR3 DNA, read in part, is TGTGCCAGCAGGCGACTAGCACTTAGCACAGATACG. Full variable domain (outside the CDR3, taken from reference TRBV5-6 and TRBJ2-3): DAGVTQSPTHLIKTRGQQVTLRCSPKSGHDTVSWYQQALGQGPQFIFQYYEEEERQRGNFPDRFSGHQFPNYSSELNVNALLLGDSALYLCASRRLALSTDTQYFGPGTRLTVL.

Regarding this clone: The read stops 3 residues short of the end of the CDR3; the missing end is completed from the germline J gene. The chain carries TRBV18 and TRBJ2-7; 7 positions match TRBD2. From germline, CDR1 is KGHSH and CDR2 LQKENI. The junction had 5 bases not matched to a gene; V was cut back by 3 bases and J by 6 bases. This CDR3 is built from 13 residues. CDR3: CASSPGLEVEQYF. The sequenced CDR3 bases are TGTGCCAGCTCACCCGGACTAGAGGTCGAG.

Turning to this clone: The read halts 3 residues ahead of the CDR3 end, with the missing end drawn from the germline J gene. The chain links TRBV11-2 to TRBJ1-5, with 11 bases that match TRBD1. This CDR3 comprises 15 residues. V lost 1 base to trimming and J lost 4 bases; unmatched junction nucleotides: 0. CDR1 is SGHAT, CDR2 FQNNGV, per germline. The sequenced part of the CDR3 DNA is TGTGCCAGCAGCTTAGGGGACAGGGGGAATCAGCCC. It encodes CASSLGDRGNQP. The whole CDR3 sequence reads CASSLGDRGNQPQHF.

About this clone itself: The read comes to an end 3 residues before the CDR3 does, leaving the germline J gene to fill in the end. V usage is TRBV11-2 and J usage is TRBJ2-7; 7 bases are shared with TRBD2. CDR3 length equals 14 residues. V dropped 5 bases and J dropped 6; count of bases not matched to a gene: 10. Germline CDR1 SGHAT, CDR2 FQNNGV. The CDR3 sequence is CASSRSSGSREQYF. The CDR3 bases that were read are TGTGCCAGCAGCAGGTCTAGCGGTTCGCGCGAG.

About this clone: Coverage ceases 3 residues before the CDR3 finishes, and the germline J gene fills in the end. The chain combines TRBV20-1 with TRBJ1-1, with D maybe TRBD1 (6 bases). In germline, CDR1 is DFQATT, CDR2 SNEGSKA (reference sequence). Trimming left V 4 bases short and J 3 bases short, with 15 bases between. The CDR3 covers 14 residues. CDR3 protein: CSATPGVGDTEAFF. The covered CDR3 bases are TGCAGTGCTACCCCAGGGGTGGGGGACACTGAA.

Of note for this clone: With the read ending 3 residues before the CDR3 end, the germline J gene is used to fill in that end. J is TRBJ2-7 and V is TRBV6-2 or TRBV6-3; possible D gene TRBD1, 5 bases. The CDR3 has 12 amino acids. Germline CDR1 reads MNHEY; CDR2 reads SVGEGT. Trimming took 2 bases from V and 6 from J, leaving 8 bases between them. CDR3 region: CASSYPQGEQYF. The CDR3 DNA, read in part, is TGTGCCAGCAGTTACCCCCAGGGCGAG.

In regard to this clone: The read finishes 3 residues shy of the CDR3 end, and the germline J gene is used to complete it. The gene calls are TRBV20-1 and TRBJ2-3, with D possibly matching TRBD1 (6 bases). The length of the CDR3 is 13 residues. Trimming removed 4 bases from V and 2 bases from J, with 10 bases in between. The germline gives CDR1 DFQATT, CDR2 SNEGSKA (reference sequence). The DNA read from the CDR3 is TGCAGTGCTAAGGGGGTCCCCACAGATACG. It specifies CSAKGVPTDT. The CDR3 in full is CSAKGVPTDTQYF.

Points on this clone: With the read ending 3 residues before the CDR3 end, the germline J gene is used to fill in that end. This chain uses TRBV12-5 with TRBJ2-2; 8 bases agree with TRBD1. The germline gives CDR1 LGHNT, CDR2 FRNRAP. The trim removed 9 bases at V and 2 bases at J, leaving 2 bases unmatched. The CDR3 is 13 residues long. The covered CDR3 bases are TGTGCTAGCGGACAGGGAAACACCGGGGAG. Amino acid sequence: CASGQGNTGE. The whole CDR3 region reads CASGQGNTGELFF.

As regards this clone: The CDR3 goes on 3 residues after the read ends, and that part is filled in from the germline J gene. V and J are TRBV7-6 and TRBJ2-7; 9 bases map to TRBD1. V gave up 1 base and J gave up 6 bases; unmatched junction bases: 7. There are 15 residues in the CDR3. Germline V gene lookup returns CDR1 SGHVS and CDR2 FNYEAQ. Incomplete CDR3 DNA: TGTGCCAGCAGCTTAGTCTGGGGACAGGGAGTCGAG. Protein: CASSLVWGQGVE. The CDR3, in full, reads CASSLVWGQGVEQYF.

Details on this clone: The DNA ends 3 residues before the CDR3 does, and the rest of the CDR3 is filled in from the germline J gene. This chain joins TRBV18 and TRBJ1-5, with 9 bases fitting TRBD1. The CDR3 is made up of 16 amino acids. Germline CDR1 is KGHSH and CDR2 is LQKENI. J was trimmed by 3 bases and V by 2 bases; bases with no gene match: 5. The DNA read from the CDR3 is TGTGCCAGCTCACCAAACGGACAGGGGAACAATCAGCCC. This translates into CASSPNGQGNNQP. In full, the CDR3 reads CASSPNGQGNNQPQHF. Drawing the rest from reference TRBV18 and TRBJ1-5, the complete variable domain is NAGVMQNPRHLVRRRGQEARLRCSPMKGHSHVYWYRQLPEEGLKFMVYLQKENIIDESGMPKERFSAEFPKEGPSILRIQQVVRGDSAAYFCASSPNGQGNNQPQHFGDGTRLSIL.

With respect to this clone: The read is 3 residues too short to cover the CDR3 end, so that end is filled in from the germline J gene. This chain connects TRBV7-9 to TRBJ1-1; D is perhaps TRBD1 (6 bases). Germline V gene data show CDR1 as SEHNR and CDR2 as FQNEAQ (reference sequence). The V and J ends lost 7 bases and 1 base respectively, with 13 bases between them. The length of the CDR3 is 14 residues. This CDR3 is CASTLVGGNTEAFF. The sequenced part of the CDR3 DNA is TGTGCCAGCACCCTCGTAGGGGGGAACACTGAA.

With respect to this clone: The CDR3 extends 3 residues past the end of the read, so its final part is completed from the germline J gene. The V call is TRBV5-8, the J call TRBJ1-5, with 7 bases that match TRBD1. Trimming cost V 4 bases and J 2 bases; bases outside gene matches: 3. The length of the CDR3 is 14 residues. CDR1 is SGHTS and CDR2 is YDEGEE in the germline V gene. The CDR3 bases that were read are TGTGCCAGCAGCATCGACAGGGGCAATCAGCCC. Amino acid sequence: CASSIDRGNQP. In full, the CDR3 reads CASSIDRGNQPQHF.

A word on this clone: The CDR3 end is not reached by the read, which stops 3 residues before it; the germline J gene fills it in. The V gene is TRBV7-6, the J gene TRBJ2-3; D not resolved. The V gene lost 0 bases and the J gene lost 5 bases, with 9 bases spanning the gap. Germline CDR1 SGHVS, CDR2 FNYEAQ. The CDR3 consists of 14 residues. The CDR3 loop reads CASSLAGPGDTQYF. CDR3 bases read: TGTGCCAGCAGCTTAGCGGGTCCGGGAGATACG.

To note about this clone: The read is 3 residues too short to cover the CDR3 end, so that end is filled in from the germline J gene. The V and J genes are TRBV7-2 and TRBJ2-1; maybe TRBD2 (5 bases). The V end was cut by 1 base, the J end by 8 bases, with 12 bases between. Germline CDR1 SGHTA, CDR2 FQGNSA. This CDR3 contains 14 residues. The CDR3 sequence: CASSLGRGFDEQFF. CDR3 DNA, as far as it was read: TGTGCCAGCAGCTTAGGACGCGGGTTCGATGAG.

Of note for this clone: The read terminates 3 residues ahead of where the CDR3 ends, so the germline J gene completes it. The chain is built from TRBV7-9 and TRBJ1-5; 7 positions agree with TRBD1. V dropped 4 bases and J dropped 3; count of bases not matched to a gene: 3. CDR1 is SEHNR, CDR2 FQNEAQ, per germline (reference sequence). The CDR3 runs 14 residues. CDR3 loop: CASSSTGSNQPQHF. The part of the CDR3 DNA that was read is TGTGCCAGCAGCTCGACAGGGTCCAATCAGCCC.

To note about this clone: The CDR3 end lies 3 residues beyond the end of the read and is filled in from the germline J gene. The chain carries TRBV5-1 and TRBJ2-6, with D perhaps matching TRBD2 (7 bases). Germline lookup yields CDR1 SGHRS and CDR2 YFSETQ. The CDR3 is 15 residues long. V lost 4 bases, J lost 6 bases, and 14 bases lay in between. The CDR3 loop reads CASSGGGLVANVLTF. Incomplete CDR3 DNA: TGCGCCAGCAGCGGGGGGGGGCTTGTGGCCAACGTC.